Shown below are 7 T cell receptor beta chains from a single sample sequenced in a study of blood T cell repertoires in COVID-19. The assay was immunoSEQ multiplex PCR, and TCRdb's table has in-frame clones only and misses some. Here the sample spans roughly 100,000 clones, just under 85% being singletons. Sequencing was carried out using peripheral blood. Source of these receptors: a man aged 35 to 55 with active or convalescent COVID-19.

The rearrangement joins TRBV7-9 to TRBJ2-3, with 8 bases lining up with TRBD2. Losses at the gene ends were 6 bases for V and 0 bases for J; bases not matched to a gene: 14. The CDR3 has 18 amino acids. The germline V gene has CDR1 SEHNR and CDR2 FQNEAQ (reference sequence). The DNA for the CDR3 is TGTGCCAGCAGTCTCCTCCGGTCAGCGGGGGCTAGCACAGATACGCAGTATTTT. Encoded protein: CASSLLRSAGASTDTQYF.

The J gene is TRBJ1-5, the V gene TRBV27, with 9 bases matching TRBD1. Unmatched junction bases numbered 11, after V lost 4 bases and J lost 4 bases. Germline V CDR1 and CDR2: MNHEY, SMNVEV (reference sequence). This CDR3 has 17 amino acids. The CDR3 spells CASSSGTGNTPNQPQHF. The CDR3 DNA sequence: TGTGCCAGCAGTTCCGGGACAGGGAACACCCCTAATCAGCCCCAGCATTTT.

The chain carries TRBV11-3 and TRBJ2-1, with a tentative D call TRBD2 (5 bases). CDR3 length equals 14 residues. V was clipped by 5 bases and J by 3 bases, with 11 bases between them. The germline CDR1 and CDR2 sequences are SGHNT and YENEEA. This CDR3 is CASSVESGYNEQFF. In nucleotides, the CDR3 is TGTGCCAGCAGCGTGGAAAGCGGCTACAATGAGCAGTTCTTC.

V is TRBV7-9 and J is TRBJ2-1; 9 nucleotides line up with TRBD1. Trimming cost V 5 bases and J 4 bases; bases outside gene matches: 9. Germline CDR1 reads SEHNR; CDR2 reads FQNEAQ (reference sequence). The CDR3 has 16 residues. CDR3 region: CASSQITGGLYNEQFF. The CDR3 bases are TGTGCCAGCAGCCAAATAACAGGGGGCCTATACAATGAGCAGTTCTTC.

This clone has just one count. This chain connects TRBV5-6 to TRBJ1-6; D gene ambiguous. CDR1 and CDR2 from the germline V gene are SGHDT and YYEEEE. V lost 0 bases, J lost 7 bases, and 8 bases lay in between. This CDR3 has 14 amino acids. This CDR3 reads CASSLGTVNSPLHF. The CDR3 DNA is TGTGCCAGCAGCTTGGGCACAGTAAATTCACCCCTCCACTTT.

The chain uses TRBV11-2 and TRBJ2-5; D is perhaps TRBD1 (6 bases). The CDR3 is 15 residues long. V was clipped by 5 bases and J by 2 bases, with 15 bases between them. Germline loops: CDR1 SGHAT, CDR2 FQNNGV. In DNA form, the CDR3 reads TGTGCCAGCAGCAAAATACAGGGTATTCAAGAGACCCAGTACTTC. It specifies CASSKIQGIQETQYF.

This clone was seen many times. The chain is built from TRBV6-1 and TRBJ1-1; 7 nucleotides agree with TRBD1. Germline V gene data show CDR1 as MNHNS and CDR2 as SASEGT. V lost 0 bases to trimming and J lost 5 bases; unmatched junction nucleotides: 9. This CDR3 comprises 16 residues. In DNA, the CDR3 is TGTGCCAGCAGTGAAGCGCTGGCAGGGGGAAGGACTGAAGCTTTCTTT. Residues: CASSEALAGGRTEAFF.